These T cell receptor beta chains were read from a single sample in a study of neurological immune-mediated disorders. TCRdb reanalysed the 5' RACE reads using MiXCR and keeps one entry per CDR3 protein. The data contain 85,000 to 100,000 distinct CDR3 sequences, approximately 3.3% of them singletons. The sample taken for sequencing was PBMCs. These receptors were obtained from a woman between 18 and 29 years old with multiple sclerosis. CDR3s include the opening cysteine and the closing phenylalanine or tryptophan. The D gene is left open where the match is weak. Clone size is stated in some rows and not others, as once, few, many or a class when expanded.

>TRBV7-2|NA|TRBJ2-1|many
CASSLGLDSFYEQFF
TGTGCCAGCAGCTTAGGCCTGGATTCCTTTTATGAGCAGTTCTTC
>TRBV29-1|NA|TRBJ1-1|many
CSVGTFWDTEAFF
TGCAGCGTGGGGACCTTTTGGGACACTGAAGCTTTCTTT
>TRBV29-1|NA|TRBJ1-1|many
CSVVPQGSNTEAFF
TGCAGCGTTGTGCCTCAGGGGTCGAACACTGAAGCTTTCTTT
>TRBV12-3/TRBV12-4|NA|TRBJ1-1|few
CASRAGFTPEAFF
TGTGCCAGCAGGGCAGGGTTTACTCCTGAAGCTTTCTTT
>TRBV7-2|NA|TRBJ2-1|many
CASSLFGYNEQFF
TGTGCCAGCAGCTTATTCGGGTACAATGAGCAGTTCTTC
>TRBV12-3/TRBV12-4|NA|TRBJ2-1|many
CATRPSWDEQFF
TGTGCCACCAGACCCTCGTGGGATGAGCAGTTCTTC
>TRBV4-2|TRBD1|TRBJ1-5|many
CASSPVDREGQPQHF
TGTGCCAGCAGCCCAGTCGACAGGGAGGGTCAGCCCCAGCATTTT
>TRBV5-1|NA|TRBJ2-3|NA
CASSLHRSSTDTQYF
TGCGCCAGCAGCTTGCACAGGAGTAGCACAGATACGCAGTATTTT
>TRBV7-3|TRBD2|TRBJ2-2|many
CASSPTSGRAEFGGELFF
TGTGCCAGCAGCCCCACTAGCGGGAGGGCCGAATTCGGCGGGGAGCTGTTTTTT
>TRBV11-2|NA|TRBJ2-6|many
CASSLTDSTNVLTF
TGTGCCAGCAGCTTAACCGACAGCACCAACGTCCTGACTTTC
>TRBV6-9|NA|TRBJ1-3|many
CANSQGSGNTIYF
TGTGCCAACTCGCAGGGGTCTGGAAACACCATATATTTT
>TRBV6-2/TRBV6-3|TRBD1|TRBJ2-7|few
CATIFTGTGTYEQYF
TGTGCCACCATTTTCACCGGGACAGGGACCTACGAGCAGTACTTC
>TRBV20-1|NA|TRBJ1-6|many
CSASRPEESSPLHF
TGCAGTGCTAGTCGCCCCGAAGAGAGTTCACCCCTCCACTTT
>TRBV6-5|NA|TRBJ1-1|few
CASRPRRVMNTEAFF
TGTGCCAGCAGACCTCGACGGGTTATGAACACTGAAGCTTTCTTT
>TRBV20-1|TRBD2|TRBJ2-1|many
CSAPELAGGYNEQFF
TGCAGTGCTCCAGAACTAGCGGGAGGGTACAATGAGCAGTTCTTC
>TRBV6-6|NA|TRBJ2-4|many
CARSGSPGTKNIQYF
TGTGCCAGAAGCGGGTCCCCGGGAACCAAAAACATTCAGTACTTC
>TRBV20-1|NA|TRBJ2-1|many
CSARDLGHLSYNEQFF
TGCAGTGCTAGAGATTTGGGACACCTCTCCTACAATGAGCAGTTCTTC
>TRBV28|NA|TRBJ1-4|NA
CATKWAEKLFF
TGTGCCACTAAGTGGGCTGAAAAACTGTTTTTT
>TRBV20-1|TRBD2|TRBJ2-5|many
CSATPGLAGVGQETQYF
TGCAGTGCTACTCCGGGACTAGCGGGGGTCGGACAAGAGACCCAGTACTTC
>TRBV20-1|NA|TRBJ2-3|many
CSAVLWGPTDTQYF
TGCAGTGCGGTACTGTGGGGACCCACAGATACGCAGTATTTT
>TRBV7-8|TRBD2|TRBJ2-3|few
CASSSLAGGSTDTQYF
TGTGCCAGCAGCTCTTTAGCGGGGGGCTCCACAGATACGCAGTATTTT
>TRBV10-3|NA|TRBJ2-7|many
CAILKTPSSTNYEQYF
TGTGCCATCCTAAAAACCCCTAGCAGTACCAACTACGAGCAGTACTTC